The text below deals with one T cell receptor (beta chain). Antigen unknown. This entry belongs to a study of cytomegalovirus exposure and HLA in healthy donors. The table came from immunoSEQ multiplex PCR; TCRdb's copy has only in-frame clones and leaves some out. Seen here are 100,000 to 120,000 clones, under 85% observed once, and the top ten hold approximately 2.9%. Study-wide findings and caveats: In vitro experiments confirmed that a few CMV-associated chains were specific for CMV antigens.

Sample: PBMCs. This TCR derives from a young woman in good health and CMV-seronegative.

CDR3 residues: CASSPLELSPGTEAFF. The CDR3 coding sequence is TGTGCCAGCTCACCACTGGAGCTCAGCCCCGGGACTGAAGCTTTCTTT. The V call is TRBV18, the J call TRBJ1-1; D remains unclear. Germline CDR1 reads KGHSH; CDR2 reads LQKENI. Trimming removed 1 base at V and 5 bases at J, with 17 bases between. The CDR3 has 16 residues.